This T cell receptor (beta chain) was sequenced for a study of blood T cells in healthy people across ages. The overall study: Capturing about one barcoded beta molecule per two T cells was achieved by template switching.

PCR was performed a second time for 7 to 11 cycles using a sample-barcoded 5' primer and a J-beta primer mix. Each cDNA molecule received a tag from a template-switch adaptor that had 12 random nucleotides. All samples yielded 2.5 million or more CDR3-containing paired-end reads. TCRdb reprocessed the 5' RACE reads with MiXCR, giving one entry per CDR3 protein. The data show 1.5 million to 2 million distinct CDR3 sequences, roughly 32% seen once. Trimming removed 5 bases from V and 4 bases from J, with 17 bases in between. The CDR3 consists of 15 residues. From germline, CDR1 is MDHEN and CDR2 SYDVKM. Every participating donor contributed about 10 milliliters of peripheral blood through a draw.

The chain joins TRBV28 to TRBJ1-2; D gene uncertain. Sequenced input: blood. The receptor was derived from a woman aged 25 to 39 in good health. CDR3 DNA: TGTGCCAGCAGTGCAGGAATCACGAGAGCCTATGGCTACACCTTC. This sequence encodes CASSAGITRAYGYTF.